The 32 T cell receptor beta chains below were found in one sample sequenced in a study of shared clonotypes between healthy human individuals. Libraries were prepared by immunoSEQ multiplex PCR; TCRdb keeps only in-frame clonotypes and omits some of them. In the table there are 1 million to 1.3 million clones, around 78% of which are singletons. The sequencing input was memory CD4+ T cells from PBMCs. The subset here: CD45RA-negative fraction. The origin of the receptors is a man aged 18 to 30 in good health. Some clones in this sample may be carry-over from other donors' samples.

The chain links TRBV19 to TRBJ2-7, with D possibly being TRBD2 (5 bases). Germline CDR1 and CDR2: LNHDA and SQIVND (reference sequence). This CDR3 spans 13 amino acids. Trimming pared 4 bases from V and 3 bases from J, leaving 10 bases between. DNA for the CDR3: TGTGCCAGTAGTACAAGGGAGAGCTACGAGCAGTACTTC. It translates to CASSTRESYEQYF.

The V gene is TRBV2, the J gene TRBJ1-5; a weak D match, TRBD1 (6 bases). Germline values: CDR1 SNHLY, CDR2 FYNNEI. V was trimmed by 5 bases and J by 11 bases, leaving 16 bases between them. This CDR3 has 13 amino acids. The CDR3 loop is CASSPGPGAAQHF. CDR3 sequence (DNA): TGTGCCAGCAGTCCGGGACCGGGGGCGGCCCAGCATTTT.

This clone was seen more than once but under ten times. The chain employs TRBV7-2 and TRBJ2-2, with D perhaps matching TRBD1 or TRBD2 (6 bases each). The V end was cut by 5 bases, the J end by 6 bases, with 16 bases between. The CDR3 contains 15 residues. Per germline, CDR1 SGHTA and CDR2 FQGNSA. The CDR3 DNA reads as TGTGCCAGCAGCCCCAGGGAAGGGGGGTCCGGGGAGCTGTTTTTT. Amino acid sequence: CASSPREGGSGELFF.

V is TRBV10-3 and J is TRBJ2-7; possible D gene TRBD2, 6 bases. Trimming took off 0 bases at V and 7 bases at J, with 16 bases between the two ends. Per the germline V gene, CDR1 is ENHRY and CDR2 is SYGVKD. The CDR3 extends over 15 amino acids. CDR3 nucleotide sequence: TGTGCCATCAGTGAGTCGGGGCGGGGACCGGGGGAGCAGTACTTC. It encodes CAISESGRGPGEQYF.

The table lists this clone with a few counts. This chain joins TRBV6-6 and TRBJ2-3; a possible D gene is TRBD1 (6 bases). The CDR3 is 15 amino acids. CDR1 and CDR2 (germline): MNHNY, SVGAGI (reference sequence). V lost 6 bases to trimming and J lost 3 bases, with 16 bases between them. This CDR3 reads CASSKGAGTTDTQYF. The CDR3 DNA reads TGTGCCAGCAGCAAAGGGGCAGGGACAACAGATACGCAGTATTTT.

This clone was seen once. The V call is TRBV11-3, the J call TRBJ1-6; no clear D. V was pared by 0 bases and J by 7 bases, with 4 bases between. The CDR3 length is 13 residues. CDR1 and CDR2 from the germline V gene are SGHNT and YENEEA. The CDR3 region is CASSLEGNSPLHF. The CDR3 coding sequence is TGTGCCAGCAGCTTAGAAGGGAATTCACCCCTCCACTTT.

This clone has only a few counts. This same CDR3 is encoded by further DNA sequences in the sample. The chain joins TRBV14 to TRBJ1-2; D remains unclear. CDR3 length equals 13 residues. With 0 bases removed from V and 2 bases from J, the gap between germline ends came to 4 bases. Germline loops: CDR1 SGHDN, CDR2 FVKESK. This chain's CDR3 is CASSQDRNYGYTF. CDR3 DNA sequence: TGTGCCAGCAGCCAAGACAGAAACTATGGCTACACCTTC.

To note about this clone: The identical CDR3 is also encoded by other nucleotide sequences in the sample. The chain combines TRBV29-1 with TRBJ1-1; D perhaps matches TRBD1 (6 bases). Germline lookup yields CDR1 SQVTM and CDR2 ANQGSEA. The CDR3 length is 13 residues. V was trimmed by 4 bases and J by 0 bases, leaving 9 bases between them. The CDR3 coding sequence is TGCAGCGTTGCAGGGGTAATGAACACTGAAGCTTTCTTT. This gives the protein CSVAGVMNTEAFF.

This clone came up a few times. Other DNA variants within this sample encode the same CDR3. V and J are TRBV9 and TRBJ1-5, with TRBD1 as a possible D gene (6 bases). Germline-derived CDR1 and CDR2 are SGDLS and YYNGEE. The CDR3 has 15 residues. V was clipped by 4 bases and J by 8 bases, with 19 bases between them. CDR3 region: CASSPRGVLGEPQHF. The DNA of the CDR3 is TGTGCCAGCAGCCCCAGGGGAGTCCTCGGGGAGCCCCAGCATTTT.

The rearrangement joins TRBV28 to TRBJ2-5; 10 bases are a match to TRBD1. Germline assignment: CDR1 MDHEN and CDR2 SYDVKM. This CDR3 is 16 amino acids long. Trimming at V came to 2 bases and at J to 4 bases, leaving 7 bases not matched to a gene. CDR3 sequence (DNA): TGTGCCAGCAGTTTACCCAGGACAGGGGGAGGAGAGACCCAGTACTTC. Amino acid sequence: CASSLPRTGGGETQYF.

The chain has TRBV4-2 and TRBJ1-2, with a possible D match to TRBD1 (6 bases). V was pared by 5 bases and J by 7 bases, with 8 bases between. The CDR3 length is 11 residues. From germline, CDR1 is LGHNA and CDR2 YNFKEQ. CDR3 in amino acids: CASSSTGGYTF. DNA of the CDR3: TGTGCCAGCAGCTCGACAGGTGGCTACACCTTC.

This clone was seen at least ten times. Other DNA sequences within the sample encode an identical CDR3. CDR3 residues: CASSFWGGSPDTQYF. The CDR3 DNA reads as TGTGCCAGCAGCTTTTGGGGGGGTTCTCCAGATACGCAGTATTTT. The chain links TRBV11-2 to TRBJ2-3; 7 nucleotides align to TRBD2. The germline gives CDR1 SGHAT, CDR2 FQNNGV. With V trimmed by 3 bases and J by 4 bases, 7 bases remained unmatched. CDR3 length: 15 amino acids. Full variable domain (rest looked up from reference TRBV11-2 and TRBJ2-3): EAGVAQSPRYKIIEKRQSVAFWCNPISGHATLYWYQQILGQGPKLLIQFQNNGVVDDSQLPKDRFSAERLKGVDSTLKIQPAKLEDSAVYLCASSFWGGSPDTQYFGPGTRLTVL.

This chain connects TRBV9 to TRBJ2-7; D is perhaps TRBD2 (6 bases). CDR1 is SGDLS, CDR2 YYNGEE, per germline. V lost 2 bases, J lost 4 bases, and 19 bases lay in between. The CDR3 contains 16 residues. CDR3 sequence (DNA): TGTGCCAGCAGCGTGCTTGGAGGGAGTGTATCGTACGAGCAGTACTTC. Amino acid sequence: CASSVLGGSVSYEQYF.

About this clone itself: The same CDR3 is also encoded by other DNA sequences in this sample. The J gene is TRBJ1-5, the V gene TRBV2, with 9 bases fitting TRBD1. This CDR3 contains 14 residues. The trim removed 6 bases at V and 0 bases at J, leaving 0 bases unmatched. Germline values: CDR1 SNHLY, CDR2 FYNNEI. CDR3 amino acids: CASRTGGSNQPQHF. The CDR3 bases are TGTGCCAGCAGGACAGGGGGTAGCAATCAGCCCCAGCATTTT.

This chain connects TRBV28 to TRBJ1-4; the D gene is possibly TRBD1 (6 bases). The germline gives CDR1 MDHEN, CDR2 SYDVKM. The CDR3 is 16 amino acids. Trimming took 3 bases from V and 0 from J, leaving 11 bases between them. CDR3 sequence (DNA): TGTGCCAGCAGTTTCCCCAGGACAGCAACTAATGAAAAACTGTTTTTT. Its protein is CASSFPRTATNEKLFF. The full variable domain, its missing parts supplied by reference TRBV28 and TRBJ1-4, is DVKVTQSSRYLVKRTGEKVFLECVQDMDHENMFWYRQDPGLGLRLIYFSYDVKMKEKGDIPEGYSVSREKKERFSLILESASTNQTSMYLCASSFPRTATNEKLFFGSGTQLSVL.

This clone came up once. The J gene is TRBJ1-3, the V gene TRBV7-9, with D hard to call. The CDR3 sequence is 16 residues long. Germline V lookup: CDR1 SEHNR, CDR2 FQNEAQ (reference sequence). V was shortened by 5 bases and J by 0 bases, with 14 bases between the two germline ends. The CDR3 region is CASSTGRGDSGNTIYF. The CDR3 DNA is TGTGCCAGCAGCACCGGACGGGGAGACTCTGGAAACACCATATATTTT.

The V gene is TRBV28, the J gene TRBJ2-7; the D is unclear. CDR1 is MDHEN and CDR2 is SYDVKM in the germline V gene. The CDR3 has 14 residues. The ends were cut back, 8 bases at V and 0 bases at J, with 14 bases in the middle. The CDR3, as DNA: TGTGCCAGCGGAAAAGACGTGAGCTCCTACGAGCAGTACTTC. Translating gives CASGKDVSSYEQYF.

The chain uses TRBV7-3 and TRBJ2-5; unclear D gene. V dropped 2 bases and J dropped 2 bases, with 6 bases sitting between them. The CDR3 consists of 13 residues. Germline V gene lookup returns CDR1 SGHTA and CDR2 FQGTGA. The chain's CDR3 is CASSLVTQETQYF. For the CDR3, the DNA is TGTGCCAGCAGCTTAGTGACGCAAGAGACCCAGTACTTC.

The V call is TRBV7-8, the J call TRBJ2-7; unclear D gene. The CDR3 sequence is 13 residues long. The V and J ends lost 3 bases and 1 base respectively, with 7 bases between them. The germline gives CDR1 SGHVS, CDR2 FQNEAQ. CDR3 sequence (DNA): TGTGCCAGCAGCTTCCTAGAGTCCTACGAGCAGTACTTC. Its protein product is CASSFLESYEQYF. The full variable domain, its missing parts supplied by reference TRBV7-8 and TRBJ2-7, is GAGVSQSPRYKVAKRGQDVALRCDPISGHVSLFWYQQALGQGPEFLTYFQNEAQLDKSGLPSDRFFAERPEGSVSTLKIQRTQQEDSAVYLCASSFLESYEQYFGPGTRLTVT.

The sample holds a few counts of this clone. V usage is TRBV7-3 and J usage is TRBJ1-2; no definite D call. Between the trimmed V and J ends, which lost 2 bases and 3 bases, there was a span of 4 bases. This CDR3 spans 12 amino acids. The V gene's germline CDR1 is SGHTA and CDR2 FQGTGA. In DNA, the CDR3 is TGTGCCAGCAGCTTATGGGACTATGGCTACACCTTC. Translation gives CASSLWDYGYTF.

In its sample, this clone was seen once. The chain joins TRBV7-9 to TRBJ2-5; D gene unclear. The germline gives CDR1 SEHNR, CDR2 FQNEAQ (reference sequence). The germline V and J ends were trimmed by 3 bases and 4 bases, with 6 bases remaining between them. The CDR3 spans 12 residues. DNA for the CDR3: TGTGCCAGCAGCTTCGGGTTAGAGACCCAGTACTTC. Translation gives CASSFGLETQYF.

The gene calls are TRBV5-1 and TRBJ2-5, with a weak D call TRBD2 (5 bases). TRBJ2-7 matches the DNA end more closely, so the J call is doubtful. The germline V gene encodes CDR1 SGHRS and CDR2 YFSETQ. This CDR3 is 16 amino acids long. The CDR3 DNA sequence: TGCGCCAGCAGCTTCATGACGGCGGGTACCTCCTACGAGCAGTACTTC. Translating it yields CASSFMTAGTSYEQYF.

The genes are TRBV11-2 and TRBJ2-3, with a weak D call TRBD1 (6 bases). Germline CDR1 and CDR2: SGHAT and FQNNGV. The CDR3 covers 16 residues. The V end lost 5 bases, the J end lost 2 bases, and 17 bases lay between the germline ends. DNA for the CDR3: TGTGCCAGCAGCGGCAGGGGCCCCGACCCCACAGATACGCAGTATTTT. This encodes CASSGRGPDPTDTQYF. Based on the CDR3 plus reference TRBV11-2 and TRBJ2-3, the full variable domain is EAGVAQSPRYKIIEKRQSVAFWCNPISGHATLYWYQQILGQGPKLLIQFQNNGVVDDSQLPKDRFSAERLKGVDSTLKIQPAKLEDSAVYLCASSGRGPDPTDTQYFGPGTRLTVL.

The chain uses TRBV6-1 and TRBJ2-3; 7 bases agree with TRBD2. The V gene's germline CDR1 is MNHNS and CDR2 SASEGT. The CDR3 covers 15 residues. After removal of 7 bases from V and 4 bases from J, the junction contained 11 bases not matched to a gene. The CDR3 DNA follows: TGTGCCAGCATTCAGGGTTTTGGGAGGGCAGATACGCAGTATTTT. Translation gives CASIQGFGRADTQYF.

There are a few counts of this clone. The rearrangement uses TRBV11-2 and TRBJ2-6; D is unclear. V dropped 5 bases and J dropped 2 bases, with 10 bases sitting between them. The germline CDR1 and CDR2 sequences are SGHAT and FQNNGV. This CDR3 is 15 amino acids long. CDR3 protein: CASSHTLPGANVLTF. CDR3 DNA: TGTGCCAGCAGCCACACATTACCTGGGGCCAACGTCCTGACTTTC.

CDR3 sequence: CSAKRGEQFF. Written as DNA, the CDR3 is TGCAGTGCTAAGCGGGGTGAGCAGTTCTTC. The V gene is TRBV20-1, the J gene TRBJ2-1; TRBD2 matches at 7 bases. CDR1 and CDR2 (germline): DFQATT, SNEGSKA (reference sequence). V trimming: 4 bases; J trimming: 9 bases; junction bases outside the gene matches: 0. This CDR3 comprises 10 residues.

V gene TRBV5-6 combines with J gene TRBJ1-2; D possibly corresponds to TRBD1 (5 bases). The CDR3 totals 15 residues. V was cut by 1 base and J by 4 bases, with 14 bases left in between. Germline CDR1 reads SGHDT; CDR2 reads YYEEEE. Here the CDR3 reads CASSLIQGTGYGYTF. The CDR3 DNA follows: TGTGCCAGCAGCTTGATTCAGGGTACTGGCTATGGCTACACCTTC.

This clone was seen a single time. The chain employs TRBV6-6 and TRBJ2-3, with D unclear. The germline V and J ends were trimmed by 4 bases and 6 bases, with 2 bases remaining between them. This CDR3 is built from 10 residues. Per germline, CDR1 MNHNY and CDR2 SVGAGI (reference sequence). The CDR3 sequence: CASSFDTQYF. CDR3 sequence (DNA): TGTGCCAGCAGTTTTGATACGCAGTATTTT.

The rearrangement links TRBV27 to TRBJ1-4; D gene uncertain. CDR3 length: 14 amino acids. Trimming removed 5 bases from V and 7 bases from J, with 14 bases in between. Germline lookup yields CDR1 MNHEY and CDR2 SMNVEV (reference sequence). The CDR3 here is CASSPTDTVEKLFF. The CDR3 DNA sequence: TGTGCCAGCAGTCCTACAGACACGGTTGAAAAACTGTTTTTT.

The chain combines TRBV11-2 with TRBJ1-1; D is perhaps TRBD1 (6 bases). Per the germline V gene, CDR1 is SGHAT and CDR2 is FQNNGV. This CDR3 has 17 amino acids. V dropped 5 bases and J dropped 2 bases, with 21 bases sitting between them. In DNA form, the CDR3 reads TGTGCCAGCAGCCCGGGGCAGGGGCGAAATTTCAACACTGAAGCTTTCTTT. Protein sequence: CASSPGQGRNFNTEAFF.

CDR3 in amino acids: CASSYSPAALQETQYF. CDR3 coding DNA: TGTGCCAGCAGTTACTCCCCAGCGGCCTTACAAGAGACCCAGTACTTC. The chain uses TRBV6-6 and TRBJ2-5, with D perhaps TRBD2 (5 bases). V gave up 0 bases and J gave up 2 bases, with 13 bases separating them. CDR1 and CDR2 from the germline V gene are MNHNY and SVGAGI (reference sequence). This CDR3 contains 16 residues.

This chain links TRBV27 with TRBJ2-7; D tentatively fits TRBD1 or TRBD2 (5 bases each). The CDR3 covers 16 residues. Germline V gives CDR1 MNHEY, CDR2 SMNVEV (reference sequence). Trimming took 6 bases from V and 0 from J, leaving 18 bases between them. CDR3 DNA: TGTGCCAGCAGGCCATGGGGCCCCCGGGACTCCTACGAGCAGTACTTC. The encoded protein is CASRPWGPRDSYEQYF.